The entry that follows covers one TCR beta chain sequence. The antigen it recognizes is unknown. No qualities accompany the bases; no much larger clone lies one base away. This entry is derived from a study of T-cell memory formation after mild COVID-19 (dated by TCRdb to the early 2020s). Describing the broader study: Most TCR sequence clusters were specific to one of the two donors. T-cell clones expanding and contracting after mild COVID-19 in a couple of donors were tracked by longitudinal TCRalpha and TCRbeta repertoire sequencing. The cohort was made up of two young adult volunteers, one female and one male, who were previously healthy.

The study at large found these results: Clones that contracted from day 15 to 85 showed balanced CD4/CD8 phenotypes, whereas a second wave of clones that expanded from day 15 to 37 leaned towards CD4+. Contracting CD4+ clones turned up mainly in the CM and EM memory subsets, whereas EMRA was where CD8+ clones were enriched. The study included only a couple of mild cases, and larger cohorts that include severe cases with pre-infection samples were judged to be necessary. The detection of some responding clones in pre-infection memory suggests that pre-existing cross-reactive memory T cells joined the SARS-CoV-2 response. Whether the second-wave clones peaking on day 37 were SARS-CoV-2 specific was not confirmed.

PBMCs were isolated by Ficoll-Paque density gradient centrifugation. CDR1 DFQATT and CDR2 SNEGSKA are derived from the germline V gene (reference sequence). The CDR3, from cysteine to phenylalanine, totals 13 residues. Only the CDR3 DNA stays, 39 bases, in frame from base 1. V is reduced by 5 bases and J by 3 bases, leaving a spacing of 13 bases between them. The sequencing machine was an Illumina NovaSeq 6000. TCRalpha and TCRbeta cDNA libraries were constructed by 5'RACE with constant-segment primers, with sample barcodes and unique molecular identifiers being introduced. RNA was extracted from every sample with Trizol reagent. Amplification of the libraries took two PCR steps, and the second step added a second sample barcode plus Illumina TruSeq adapters. Sequencing of libraries was performed on an Illumina NovaSeq with 2 x 150 bp paired-end reads. Per the source publication's procedure: Reads were demultiplexed and collapsed into UMI-guided consensus sequences with migec v1.2.7. Using mixcr v2.1.11, UMI consensuses were aligned to TRA and TRB V and J templates and then assembled into clonotypes. Expanded or contracted clonotypes were those called significant by both edgeR and NoisET, with noise models trained on biological replicates. edgeR calls used a false discovery rate-adjusted p below 0.01 and a log2 fold-change threshold of 1. As an exploratory analysis of dynamics, max-normalized trajectories of the 1000 most abundant clonotypes were examined with PCA combined with hierarchical clustering. Separately sequenced CD4+ and CD8+ repertoires were used to assign the CD4 or CD8 phenotype of responding clones. TCRdb reworked the public reads: Q25 trimming with fastp, MiXCR clone assembly, productive beta chains retained. Duplicate CDR3 protein sequences are folded into a single record with the most common DNA and genes. TCRdb, rather than the study authors, made the V and J calls. Across this sample there are hundreds of thousands of distinct CDR3 sequences, with approximately 14% seen only once. Jointly, the top ten make up roughly a fifth of the sample.

The source material was PBMCs or a T cell subset sorted from them (not recorded which). The TCR was taken from a man aged 18-30 years who had mild COVID-19 (a few samples of this study predate the infection). The sample titles of this study are shuffled in the database, so cell type and time point are left out; the donor was told from shared clones. This chain is built from TRBV20-1 and TRBJ1-2; the D gene is unclear. The nucleotide sequence reads as follows: TGCAGTGCTCACAACCGAACTCACTATGGCTACACCTTC. Its amino acids are CSAHNRTHYGYTF.